This TCR beta chain was recorded in a study of blood T cell repertoires in COVID-19. TCRdb's copy holds only in-frame clones and misses some; the assay was immunoSEQ multiplex PCR. The table lists under 550,000 clones, 85% to 90% of them singletons. The CDR3 has 15 residues. The V gene end was trimmed by 3 bases and the J gene end by 5 bases; junction bases not matched to a gene: 13. CDR1 and CDR2 (germline): GTSNPN, SVGIG (reference sequence). Material: peripheral blood. The origin of this receptor is a man aged 18 to 30 with COVID-19, enrolled during active disease. V and J are TRBV30 and TRBJ2-7; 7 bases align to TRBD2. CDR3 residues: CAWSGERDPLDEQYF. CDR3 DNA: TGTGCCTGGAGCGGGGAGCGGGACCCCCTCGACGAGCAGTACTTC. Together with reference TRBV30 and TRBJ2-7, the CDR3 gives the full variable domain: SQTIHQWPATLVQPVGSPLSLECTVEGTSNPNLYWYRQAAGRGLQLLFYSVGIGQISSEVPQNLSASRPQDRQFILSSKKLLLSDSGFYLCAWSGERDPLDEQYFGPGTRLTVT.